This T cell receptor (beta chain) was obtained from a study of blood T cell repertoires in COVID-19. Overall study context: Samples came from the United States, Italy and Spain, spanning acute and convalescent COVID-19.

Original processing notes: By means of reference gene primer amplification, nucleated cell counts were estimated. Profiled with immunoSEQ multiplex PCR; TCRdb holds only in-frame clones, not every one. V and J calls and clone size are as listed in that table; D and trimming were resolved from the DNA. Found here are tens of thousands of clones, over 80% of them singletons; the top ten hold about a tenth. The CDR3 loop spans 16 amino acids. Germline CDR1 MGHRA, CDR2 YSYEKL. The germline V and J ends were trimmed by 2 bases and 1 base, with 14 bases remaining between them. The receptor was derived from a man aged 25 to 40 with COVID-19, enrolled during active disease. This chain links TRBV4-1 with TRBJ1-1; D possibly corresponds to TRBD1 (6 bases). The sequenced sample was peripheral blood. CDR3 region: CASSQRTAQRNTEAFF. In DNA form, the CDR3 reads TGCGCCAGCAGCCAAAGGACAGCACAAAGGAACACTGAAGCTTTCTTT.